The 8 T cell receptor beta chains in this list originate from one sample, sequenced in a study of blood T cell repertoires in COVID-19. Libraries were prepared by immunoSEQ multiplex PCR; TCRdb keeps only in-frame clonotypes and omits some of them. The sample holds approximately 200,000 clones, roughly 87% seen once. The sequencing sample was made of PBMCs or T cells enriched from blood (not recorded which). The receptor source for this set is a woman younger than 45 who had recovered from COVID-19.

This chain joins TRBV3-1 (or the pseudogene TRBV3-2) and TRBJ1-2, with D maybe TRBD1 (6 bases). The CDR3 is 14 amino acids. V was pared by 5 bases and J by 4 bases, with 14 bases between. Germline-derived CDR1 and CDR2 are LGHDT and YNNKEL (reference sequence). CDR3 sequence: CASSSRTELYGYTF. DNA of the CDR3: TGTGCCAGCAGCTCCCGGACAGAACTCTATGGCTACACCTTC.

The rearrangement uses TRBV9 and TRBJ2-3, with D possibly TRBD1 on 5 matching bases. The CDR3 contains 14 residues. The V gene's germline CDR1 is SGDLS and CDR2 YYNGEE. The V end was cut by 4 bases, the J end by 5 bases, with 14 bases between. CDR3 region: CASSPTEGQDTQYF. Written as DNA, the CDR3 is TGTGCCAGCAGCCCAACAGAAGGACAAGATACGCAGTATTTT. The variable domain in full, completed from reference TRBV9 and TRBJ2-3, reads DSGVTQTPKHLITATGQRVTLRCSPRSGDLSVYWYQQSLDQGLQFLIQYYNGEERAKGNILERFSAQQFPDLHSELNLSSLELGDSALYFCASSPTEGQDTQYFGPGTRLTVL.

With regard to this clone: A much larger clonotype is one base distant, so this may be a read error. The rearrangement joins TRBV12-3 or TRBV12-4 to TRBJ1-2; no firm D call. This CDR3 is 11 amino acids long. V gave up 3 bases and J gave up 4 bases, with 3 bases separating them. In DNA form, the CDR3 reads TGTGCCAGCAGTTTCGGCTATGGCTACACCTTC. It translates to CASSFGYGYTF.

The rearrangement uses TRBV11-3 and TRBJ1-6; 8 positions agree with TRBD1. CDR1 is SGHNT, CDR2 YENEEA, per germline. V was pared by 1 base and J by 5 bases, with 13 bases of the junction left unmatched. CDR3 length: 19 amino acids. CDR3 residues: CASSLVGGKTGGNNSPLHF. The CDR3 region has the DNA TGTGCCAGCAGCTTAGTAGGGGGGAAAACAGGGGGTAATAATTCACCCCTCCACTTT.

The CDR3 DNA is TGTGCCACCAGTGACACGAAACCCTTTAGCGGGGCTAGCACAGATACGCAGTATTTT. Amino acid sequence: CATSDTKPFSGASTDTQYF. This chain joins TRBV24-1 and TRBJ2-3; 8 bases line up with TRBD2. The CDR3 length is 19 residues. After removal of 4 bases from V and 0 bases from J, the junction contained 14 bases not matched to a gene. The V gene's germline CDR1 is KGHDR and CDR2 SFDVKD.

This CDR3 is CAFLFTGSSYEQYF. The DNA for the CDR3 is TGTGCCTTCCTCTTTACAGGCAGCTCCTACGAGCAGTACTTC. The chain links TRBV30 to TRBJ2-7; perhaps TRBD1 as D (5 bases). The germline gives CDR1 GTSNPN, CDR2 SVGIG (reference sequence). This CDR3 region has 14 residues. V lost 7 bases and J 0 bases, leaving 16 bases between the germline ends.

This chain joins TRBV24-1 and TRBJ1-4, with D maybe TRBD1 (5 bases). Germline lookup yields CDR1 KGHDR and CDR2 SFDVKD. CDR3 length equals 16 residues. V was shortened by 2 bases and J by 5 bases, with 14 bases between the two germline ends. CDR3 DNA: TGTGCCACCAGTGATTCCCAGGGAGGAGAGAATGAAAAACTGTTTTTT. It yields the protein CATSDSQGGENEKLFF.

The chain is built from TRBV19 and TRBJ1-1; the D gene is possibly TRBD1 (5 bases). There are 14 residues in the CDR3. The ends were cut back, 3 bases at V and 7 bases at J, with 15 bases in the middle. The germline V gene has CDR1 LNHDA and CDR2 SQIVND (reference sequence). CDR3 protein: CASSIIQGWSEAFF. Here the CDR3 DNA reads TGTGCCAGTAGTATCATCCAGGGATGGAGTGAAGCTTTCTTT.